The T cell receptor beta chain under discussion was sequenced for a study of cytomegalovirus exposure and HLA in healthy donors. Primers for the PCR totalled 60 Vbeta and 13 Jbeta. Here immunoSEQ multiplex PCR was the method, and the copy in TCRdb shows in-frame clones only, minus some. In the table there are 110,000 or so clones, 70% to 85% of which are singletons. This sequence was found in a woman aged 18-35 years in good health and CMV-seronegative. Material for sequencing was PBMCs.

The CDR3 spells CASSVDRLDYNEQFF. The CDR3 DNA reads as TGTGCCAGCAGCGTAGATCGACTCGACTACAATGAGCAGTTCTTC. This rearrangement joins TRBV9 to TRBJ2-1; D is unclear. Germline CDR1 and CDR2: SGDLS and YYNGEE. The CDR3 covers 15 residues. The V gene lost 0 bases and the J gene lost 3 bases, with 10 bases spanning the gap.